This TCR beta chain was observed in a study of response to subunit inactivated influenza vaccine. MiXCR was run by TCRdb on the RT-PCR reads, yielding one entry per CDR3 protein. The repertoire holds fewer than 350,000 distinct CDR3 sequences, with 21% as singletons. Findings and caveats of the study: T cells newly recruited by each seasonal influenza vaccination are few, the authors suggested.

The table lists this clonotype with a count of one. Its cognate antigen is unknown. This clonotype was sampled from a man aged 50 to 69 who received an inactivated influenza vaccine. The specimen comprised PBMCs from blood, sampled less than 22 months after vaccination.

Here the CDR3 DNA reads TGCAGCGGTGGACAGGCCCACAATGAGCAGTTCTTC. Translating gives CSGGQAHNEQFF. This sequence joins TRBV29-1 and TRBJ2-1; 7 bases map to TRBD1. Germline CDR1 reads SQVTM; CDR2 reads ANQGSEA. The CDR3 runs to 12 residues. Trimming took 7 bases from V and 5 from J; bases not matched to a gene: 5.